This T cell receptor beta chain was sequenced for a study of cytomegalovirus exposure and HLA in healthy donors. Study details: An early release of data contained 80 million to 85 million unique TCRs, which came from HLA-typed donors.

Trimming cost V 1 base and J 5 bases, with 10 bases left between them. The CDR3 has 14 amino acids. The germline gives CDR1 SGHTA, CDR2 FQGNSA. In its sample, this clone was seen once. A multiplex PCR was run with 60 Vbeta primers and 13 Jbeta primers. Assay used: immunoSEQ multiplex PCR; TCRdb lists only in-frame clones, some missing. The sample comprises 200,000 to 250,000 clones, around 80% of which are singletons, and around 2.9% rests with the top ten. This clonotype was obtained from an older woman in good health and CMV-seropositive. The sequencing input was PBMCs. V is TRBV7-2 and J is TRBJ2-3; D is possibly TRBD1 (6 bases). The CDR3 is CASSLDQGLDTQYF. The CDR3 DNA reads TGTGCCAGCAGCTTAGACCAGGGGCTAGATACGCAGTATTTT.